Given below is one T cell receptor (beta chain) in context. Its specificity is not known. These data belong to a study of blood T cells in healthy people across ages. Study observations and caveats: PBMC samples, being unsorted, prevented any conclusive comparison of naive and antigen-experienced cells. Higher diversity and more naive CD4+ cells were features of long-lived donors, compared to aged donors.

Through a sample-barcoded 5' primer and a J-beta primer mix, a second PCR was run for roughly 6 to 12 cycles. TCRdb recomputed calls from the 5' RACE reads with MiXCR, one row per CDR3 protein. This repertoire shows more than 650,000 distinct CDR3 sequences, about 53% found once; its top ten account for about 42%. This CDR3 has 15 amino acids. V shed 4 bases and J 5 bases; nucleotides not matched to a gene: 8. Germline lookup yields CDR1 MDHEN and CDR2 SYDVKM. The sequence was collected from a man older than 75 in good health. The chain couples TRBV28 to TRBJ2-5, with 9 nucleotides matching TRBD1. The sample was blood. The CDR3 protein is CASSSLRDRVETQYF. Here the CDR3 DNA reads TGTGCCAGCAGTTCGCTCCGGGACAGGGTGGAGACCCAGTACTTC.